Here is one TCR beta chain with its context. This clone came up a few times. This clone's antigen is unknown. One base away there is no much larger clone; base qualities are not given. Looking up the germline V gene (reference sequence) yields CDR1 MNHEY and CDR2 SMNVEV. V is clipped by 6 bases and J by 8 bases, and the sequence between their germline boundaries is 16 bases long. CDR3 length: 13 amino acids, cysteine to phenylalanine. Only the CDR3 portion is preserved as DNA: 39 bases, with reading frame beginning at the first base. This entry belongs to a study of technical replicates of blood from a handful of donors (TCRdb year 2017). Library preparation used the immunoSEQ multiplex PCR assay. The clones in this table, taken by TCRdb from immuneACCESS, are in-frame only. Not every clone is retained; where verified, under half of the shortfall comes from an unresolved V gene, and the cause of the rest is unknown. The sample has over 70,000 clones on record, about 95% of them singletons. The ten largest clones capture less than 0.35% of the sample.

This clonotype was obtained from a human donor in good health. The chain links TRBV27 with TRBJ1-1; TRBD1 is a possible D gene, resting on 5 matching bases. Sequencing was done on a sample of T cells isolated from PBMCs. CDR3 region: CASRLLGGTEAFF. The sequenced DNA is TGTGCCAGCAGACTCCTTGGAGGGACGGAAGCTTTCTTT.